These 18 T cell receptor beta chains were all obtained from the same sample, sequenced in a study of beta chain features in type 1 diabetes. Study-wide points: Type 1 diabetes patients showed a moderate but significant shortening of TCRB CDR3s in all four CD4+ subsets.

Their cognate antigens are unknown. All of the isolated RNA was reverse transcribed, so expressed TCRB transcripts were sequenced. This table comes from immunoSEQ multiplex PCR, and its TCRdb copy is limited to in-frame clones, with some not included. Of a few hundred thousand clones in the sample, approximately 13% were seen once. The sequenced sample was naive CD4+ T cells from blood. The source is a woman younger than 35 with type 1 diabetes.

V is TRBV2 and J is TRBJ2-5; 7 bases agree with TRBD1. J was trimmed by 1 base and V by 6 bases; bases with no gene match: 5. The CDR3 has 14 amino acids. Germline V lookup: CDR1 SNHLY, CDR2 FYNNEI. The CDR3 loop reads CASRTGYPQETQYF. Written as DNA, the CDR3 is TGTGCCAGCAGGACAGGGTACCCCCAAGAGACCCAGTACTTC.

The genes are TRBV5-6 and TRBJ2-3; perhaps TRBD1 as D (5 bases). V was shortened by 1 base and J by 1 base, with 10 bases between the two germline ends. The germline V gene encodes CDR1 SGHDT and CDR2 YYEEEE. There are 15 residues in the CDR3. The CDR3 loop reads CASSLIVGRTDTQYF. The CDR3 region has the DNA TGTGCCAGCAGCTTGATTGTGGGGCGCACAGATACGCAGTATTTT.

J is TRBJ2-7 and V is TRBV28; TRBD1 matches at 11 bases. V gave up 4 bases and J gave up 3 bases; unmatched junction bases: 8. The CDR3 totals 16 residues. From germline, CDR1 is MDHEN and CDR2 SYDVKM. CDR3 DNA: TGTGCCAGCAGTTGGGCGTGGACAGGGGGCAACTACGAGCAGTACTTC. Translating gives CASSWAWTGGNYEQYF.

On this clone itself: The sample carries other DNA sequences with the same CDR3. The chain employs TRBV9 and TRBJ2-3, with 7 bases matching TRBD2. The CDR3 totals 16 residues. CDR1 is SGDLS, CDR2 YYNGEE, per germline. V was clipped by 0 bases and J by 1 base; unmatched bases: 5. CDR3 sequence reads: CASSVGGGKGTDTQYF. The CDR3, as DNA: TGTGCCAGCAGCGTAGGGGGGGGGAAGGGCACAGATACGCAGTATTTT.

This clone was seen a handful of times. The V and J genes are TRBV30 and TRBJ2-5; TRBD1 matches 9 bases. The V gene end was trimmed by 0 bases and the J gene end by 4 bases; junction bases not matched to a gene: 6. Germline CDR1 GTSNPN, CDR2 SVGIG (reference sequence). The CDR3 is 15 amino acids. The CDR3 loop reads CAWSVPGQGSETQYF. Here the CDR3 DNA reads TGTGCCTGGAGTGTACCCGGACAGGGGTCAGAGACCCAGTACTTC. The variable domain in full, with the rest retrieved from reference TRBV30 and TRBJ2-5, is SQTIHQWPATLVQPVGSPLSLECTVEGTSNPNLYWYRQAAGRGLQLLFYSVGIGQISSEVPQNLSASRPQDRQFILSSKKLLLSDSGFYLCAWSVPGQGSETQYFGPGTRLLVL.

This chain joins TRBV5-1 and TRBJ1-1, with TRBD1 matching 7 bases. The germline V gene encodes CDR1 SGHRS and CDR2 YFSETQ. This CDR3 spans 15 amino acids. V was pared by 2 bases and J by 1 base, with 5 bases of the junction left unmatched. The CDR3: CASSFGGQRNTEAFF. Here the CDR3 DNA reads TGCGCCAGCAGCTTTGGGGGACAGAGGAACACTGAAGCTTTCTTT.

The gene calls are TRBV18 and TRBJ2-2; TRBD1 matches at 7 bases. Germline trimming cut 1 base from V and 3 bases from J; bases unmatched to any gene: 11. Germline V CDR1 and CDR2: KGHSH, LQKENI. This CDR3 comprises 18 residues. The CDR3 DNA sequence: TGTGCCAGCTCACCACTGATACTATCGACAGGGTACACCGGGGAGCTGTTTTTT. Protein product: CASSPLILSTGYTGELFF.

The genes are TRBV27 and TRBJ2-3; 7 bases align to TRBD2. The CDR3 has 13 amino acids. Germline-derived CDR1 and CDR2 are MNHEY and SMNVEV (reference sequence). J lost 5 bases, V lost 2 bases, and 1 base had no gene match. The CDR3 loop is CASSLIAGDTQYF. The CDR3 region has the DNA TGTGCCAGCAGTTTAATAGCGGGAGATACGCAGTATTTT.

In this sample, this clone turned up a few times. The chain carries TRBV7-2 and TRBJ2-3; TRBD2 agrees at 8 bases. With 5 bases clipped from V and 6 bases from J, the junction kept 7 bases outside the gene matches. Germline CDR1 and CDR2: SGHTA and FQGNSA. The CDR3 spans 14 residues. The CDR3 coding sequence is TGTGCCAGCAGCCTAGGGACTAGTGTGGATACGCAGTATTTT. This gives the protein CASSLGTSVDTQYF.

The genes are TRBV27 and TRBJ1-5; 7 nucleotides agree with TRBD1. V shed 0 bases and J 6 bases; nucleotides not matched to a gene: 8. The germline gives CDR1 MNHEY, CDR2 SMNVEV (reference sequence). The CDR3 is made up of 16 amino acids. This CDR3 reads CASSLSGSGGSQPQHF. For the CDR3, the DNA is TGTGCCAGCAGTTTATCCGGGTCAGGGGGTAGTCAGCCCCAGCATTTT.

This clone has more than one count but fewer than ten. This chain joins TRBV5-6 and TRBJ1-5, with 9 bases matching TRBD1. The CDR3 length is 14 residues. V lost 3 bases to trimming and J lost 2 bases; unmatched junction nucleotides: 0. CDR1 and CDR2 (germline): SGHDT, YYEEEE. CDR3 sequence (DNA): TGTGCCAGCAGCTGGACAGGGGGCAATCAGCCCCAGCATTTT. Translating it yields CASSWTGGNQPQHF.

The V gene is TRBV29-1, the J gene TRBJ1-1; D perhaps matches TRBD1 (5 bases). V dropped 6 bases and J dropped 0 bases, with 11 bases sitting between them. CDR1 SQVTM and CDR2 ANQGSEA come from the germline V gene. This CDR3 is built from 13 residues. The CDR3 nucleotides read TGCAGCGTCGCGATGACAGTGAACACTGAAGCTTTCTTT. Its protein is CSVAMTVNTEAFF.

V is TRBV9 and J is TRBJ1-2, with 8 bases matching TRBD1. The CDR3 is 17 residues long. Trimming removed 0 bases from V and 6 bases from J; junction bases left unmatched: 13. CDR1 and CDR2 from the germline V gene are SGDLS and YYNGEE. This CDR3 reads CASSVEVFGQGEDGYTF. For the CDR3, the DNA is TGTGCCAGCAGCGTAGAGGTGTTTGGACAGGGAGAGGATGGCTACACCTTC. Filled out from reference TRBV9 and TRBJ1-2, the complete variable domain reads DSGVTQTPKHLITATGQRVTLRCSPRSGDLSVYWYQQSLDQGLQFLIQYYNGEERAKGNILERFSAQQFPDLHSELNLSSLELGDSALYFCASSVEVFGQGEDGYTFGSGTRLTVV.

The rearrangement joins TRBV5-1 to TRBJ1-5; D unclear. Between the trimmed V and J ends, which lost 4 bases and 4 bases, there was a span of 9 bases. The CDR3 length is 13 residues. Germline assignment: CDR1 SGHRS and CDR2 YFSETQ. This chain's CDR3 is CASSPSGNQPQHF. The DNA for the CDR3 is TGCGCCAGCAGCCCTTCGGGAAATCAGCCCCAGCATTTT.

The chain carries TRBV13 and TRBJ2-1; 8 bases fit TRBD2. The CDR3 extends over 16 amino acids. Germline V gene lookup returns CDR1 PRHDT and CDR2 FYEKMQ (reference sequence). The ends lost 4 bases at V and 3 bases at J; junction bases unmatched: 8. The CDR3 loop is CASSSWGTRGYNEQFF. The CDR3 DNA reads TGTGCCAGCAGCTCATGGGGGACTAGGGGCTACAATGAGCAGTTCTTC.

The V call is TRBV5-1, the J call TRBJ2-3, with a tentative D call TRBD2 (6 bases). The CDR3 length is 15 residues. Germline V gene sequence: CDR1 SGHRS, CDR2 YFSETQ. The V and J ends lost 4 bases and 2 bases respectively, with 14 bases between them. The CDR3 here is CASSREASATDTQYF. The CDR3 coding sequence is TGCGCCAGCAGCCGAGAGGCTAGCGCCACAGATACGCAGTATTTT.

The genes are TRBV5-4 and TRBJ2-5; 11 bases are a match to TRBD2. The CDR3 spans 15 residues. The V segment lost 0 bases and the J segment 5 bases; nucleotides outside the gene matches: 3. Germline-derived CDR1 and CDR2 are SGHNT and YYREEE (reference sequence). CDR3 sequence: CASSLVLAGGETQYF. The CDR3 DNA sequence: TGTGCCAGCAGCTTGGTTTTAGCGGGAGGGGAGACCCAGTACTTC.

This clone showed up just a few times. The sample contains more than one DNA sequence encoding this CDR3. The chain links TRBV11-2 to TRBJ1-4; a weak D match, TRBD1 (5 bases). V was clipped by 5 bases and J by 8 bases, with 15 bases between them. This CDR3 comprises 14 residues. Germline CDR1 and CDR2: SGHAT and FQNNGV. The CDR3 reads CASSPRQGREKLFF. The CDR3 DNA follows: TGTGCCAGCAGCCCTCGCCAGGGCAGGGAAAAACTGTTTTTT.